A selection of T cell receptor beta chains follows, all from one sample in a study of T cell clonotyping in hematopoietic cell transplantation. TCRdb's copy holds only in-frame clones and misses some; the assay was immunoSEQ multiplex PCR. Here the sample spans 13,000 or so clones, less than 98% being singletons. Sequenced material: peripheral blood mononuclear cells, taken 30 days after allogeneic stem cell transplant. These receptors all stem from a female patient aged 45 to 65 who had an allogeneic stem cell transplant from an unrelated donor, so T cells may come from the graft donor. Some clones in this sample may be carry-over from other donors' samples. The CDR3 runs from the conserved cysteine through the conserved F or W. D genes are given only for firm matches. A clone size is listed for some rows: how often the clone was seen (once, few, many), or a class if it is expanded.

TGCGCCAGCAGCTTGGGGGGTAGCGATCAGCCCCAGCATTTT CASSLGGSDQPQHF TRBJ1-5 - TRBV5-1 -
TGTGCCAGCAGTTTAGGACAGGGGATCCTCTACGAGCAGTACTTC CASSLGQGILYEQYF TRBJ2-7 TRBD1 TRBV27 once
TGTGCCAGCAGCACACCATTCGGGACAGGGGCCCTAACCGGGGAGCTGTTTTTT CASSTPFGTGALTGELFF TRBJ2-2 TRBD1 TRBV7-2 few
TGTGCCAGCAGCTTTCTCGGGAACGGGCTGGATACGCAGTATTTT CASSFLGNGLDTQYF TRBJ2-3 - TRBV7-9 -
TGTGCCAGCGGGGGGTTTTACACAGATACGCAGTATTTT CASGGFYTDTQYF TRBJ2-3 - TRBV5-6 -
TGCGCCAGCAGCCTCGGGGACGTAAACACCATATATTTT CASSLGDVNTIYF TRBJ1-3 - TRBV5-1 -
TGTGCCAGTAGTATAGTAAGCGGAAATTCTGGAAACACCATATATTTT CASSIVSGNSGNTIYF TRBJ1-3 - TRBV19 -
TGTGCCAGCATCCTGCGGGAGGGCCCCCACGAGCAGTACTTC CASILREGPHEQYF TRBJ2-7 TRBD2 TRBV6-1 -
TGTGCCAGCAGTTACACCTTCAATCAGCCCCAGCATTTT CASSYTFNQPQHF TRBJ1-5 - TRBV6-5 -
TGTGCCAGCAGTTTTGGCCAGTATAATGAAAAACTGTTTTTT CASSFGQYNEKLFF TRBJ1-4 - TRBV27 -
TGTGCCAGCACCGGAGACAGAAACACAGATACGCAGTATTTT CASTGDRNTDTQYF TRBJ2-3 - TRBV2 -
TGTGCCAGCAGTTTATATTCGTGGCTAGCGGGGACCGGGGAGCTGTTTTTT CASSLYSWLAGTGELFF TRBJ2-2 TRBD2 TRBV27 once
TGTGCCAGTAGTGAGGCCGGGTTATCCAATGGCTACACCTTC CASSEAGLSNGYTF TRBJ1-2 - TRBV19 -
TGTGCCAGCAGCTTTCCTGGGGCAGATACGCAGTATTTT CASSFPGADTQYF TRBJ2-3 - TRBV7-2 -
TGTGCCAGCAGCCAAGAGCGGGGGGGCTACAATGAGCAGTTCTTC CASSQERGGYNEQFF TRBJ2-1 TRBD2 TRBV4-2 -
TGTGCCAGCAGCTTAGAACCTAGCGGGGGGGCCGGGGAGCTGTTTTTT CASSLEPSGGAGELFF TRBJ2-2 TRBD2 TRBV7-6 -
TGTGCCAGCATGACCAGAGCTTATGGCTACACCTTC CASMTRAYGYTF TRBJ1-2 - TRBV2 -
TGTGCCAGCAGTGGAACAGGGGGGAGGACTGAAGCTTTCTTT CASSGTGGRTEAFF TRBJ1-1 TRBD1 TRBV6-1 -
TGTGCCAGCAGCCCCGGACAGGGGAGACAAGAGACCCAGTACTTC CASSPGQGRQETQYF TRBJ2-5 TRBD1 TRBV7-9 -
TGTGCTAGTGGTTTGGTACTGCAGGATCCCCCTCAGCAGTACTTC CASGLVLQDPPQQYF TRBJ2-7 - TRBV12-5 -
TGTGCCAGCAGTGACTACAGGGAGGGTAAAGGCTACACCTTC CASSDYREGKGYTF TRBJ1-2 - TRBV25-1 -
TGTGCCAGTAGTATTAAAGGGACACTCTATGGCTACACCTTC CASSIKGTLYGYTF TRBJ1-2 - TRBV19 -
TGTGCCAGCGTGCTAGGGGGGGTGGGCACTGAAGCTTTCTTT CASVLGGVGTEAFF TRBJ1-1 - TRBV2 -
TGTGCCAGCAGGGGGACAGGGGGCGAAAAACTGTTTTTT CASRGTGGEKLFF TRBJ1-4 TRBD1 TRBV2 -
TGTGCCAGCAGTGAGTCACAGGGGTCCGTCGCTTTCTTT CASSESQGSVAFF TRBJ1-1 TRBD1 TRBV6-1 -
TGTGCCAGCAGCTTAGATGTTAGCACCGGGGAGCTGTTTTTT CASSLDVSTGELFF TRBJ2-2 - TRBV7-2 -
TGCGCCAGCAGCCAAAGGGTTGGAAACACCATATATTTT CASSQRVGNTIYF TRBJ1-3 - TRBV4-1 -
TGTGCCTGGAGTGTGGAGGGGCTGCGGCAGTACTTC CAWSVEGLRQYF TRBJ2-7 - TRBV30 -
TGCAGCGTTGTGGGGATAGTAGGGACTGAAGCTTTCTTT CSVVGIVGTEAFF TRBJ1-1 - TRBV29-1 once
TGTGCCAGTAGCCCCCCCTTCCTAGCGGGGAGCACAGATACGCAGTATTTT CASSPPFLAGSTDTQYF TRBJ2-3 TRBD2 TRBV19 -
TGCGCCAGCAGCTTAAGGACAGGGGGTTATGGCTACACCTTC CASSLRTGGYGYTF TRBJ1-2 TRBD1 TRBV5-1 -
TGTGCCAGCAGCTCAGGAGGGAACACTGAAGCTTTCTTT CASSSGGNTEAFF TRBJ1-1 - TRBV11-2 -
TGTGCCAGCAGCCAACAGCGGTTTGAAGCTTTCTTT CASSQQRFEAFF TRBJ1-1 - TRBV7-9 -
TGTGCCAGCAGCTTAATCGGTTCGCATAGCTCCTACGAGCAGTACTTC CASSLIGSHSSYEQYF TRBJ2-7 - TRBV7-2 -
TGTGCCAGCAGTGAAGTGGCAGAAAGCTATGGCTACACCTTC CASSEVAESYGYTF TRBJ1-2 - TRBV6-1 -
TGTGCCAGCAGCTACAGGGCCGCGGGTGGCTACACCTTC CASSYRAAGGYTF TRBJ1-2 - TRBV5-6 -
TGCGCCAGCAGCCCCACAGTCGGGGGCAATCAGCCCCAGCATTTT CASSPTVGGNQPQHF TRBJ1-5 - TRBV5-1 once
TGTGCCAGCAGCTCCACCCAAGGATCGGGTCCCGAAGCTTTCTTT CASSSTQGSGPEAFF TRBJ1-1 - TRBV11-2 -
TGTGCCATCATGGACGTCGGGGAAAGGTCCGGGGAGCTGTTTTTT CAIMDVGERSGELFF TRBJ2-2 - TRBV10-3 -
TGTGCCAGCAGTCCTGGGACTAGCGGGTACAATGAGCAGTTCTTC CASSPGTSGYNEQFF TRBJ2-1 TRBD2 TRBV6-4 -
TGTGCCACCGGGGACAGGGGACAAAGCTCCTACGAGCAGTACTTC CATGDRGQSSYEQYF TRBJ2-7 TRBD1 TRBV10-3 -
TGTGCCAGCGGGGACAACAACTACGAGCAGTACTTC CASGDNNYEQYF TRBJ2-7 - TRBV6-1 -
TGTGCCTTACGCCTTTCAACGCCGGGCTACACCTTC CALRLSTPGYTF TRBJ1-2 - TRBV30 -
TGTGCCAGCAGTTCCCCCGGGACAGGGCAGTACGAGCAGTACTTC CASSSPGTGQYEQYF TRBJ2-7 TRBD1 TRBV27 -
TGTGCCTGGAGACGACTGCTAAACACAGATACGCAGTATTTT CAWRRLLNTDTQYF TRBJ2-3 - TRBV30 -
TGTGCCTGGAGTGCAGGGGGCGAGCAGTACTTC CAWSAGGEQYF TRBJ2-7 TRBD1 TRBV30 -
TGTGCCAGCAGCCTCGAGGGGGGAAGTAACTATGGCTACACCTTC CASSLEGGSNYGYTF TRBJ1-2 - TRBV11-2 -